These 12 T cell receptor beta chains came from one sample sequenced in a study of molecular identifiers for immune sequencing clone quantification. One entry per CDR3 protein results from TCRdb running MiXCR on the PCR reads. The profile shows roughly 100,000 distinct CDR3 sequences, 30% to 35% of them singletons. Sequencing was carried out using naive CD8+ T cells from blood, with Jurkat cell RNA spiked in. Subset defined: FACS-sorted CD8+CD4-CCR7+CD45RA+ naive T cells. The receptors were sampled from a human donor in good health. Some libraries in this study had Jurkat cell RNA spiked in.

Turning to this clonotype: A junction boundary mismatches the germline segment, possibly from a read error. The chain carries TRBV5-3 and TRBJ2-7; D is undetermined. TRBV5-3 qualifies as an ORF whose function is uncertain. The CDR3 extends over 14 amino acids. CDR3 nucleotides: TGTGCCAGCAGCTTGGCAGGATGGACGTCCGAGCAGTACTTC. The encoded protein is CASSLAGWTSEQYF.

The table lists this clonotype with many counts. CDR3 nucleotides: TGTGCCAGTAGTGTGGTTCCTACAGATACGCAGTATTTT. This gives the protein CASSVVPTDTQYF. The chain carries TRBV19 and TRBJ2-3; D ambiguous. Germline assignment: CDR1 LNHDA and CDR2 SQIVND (reference sequence). This CDR3 spans 13 amino acids. The V end lost 5 bases, the J end lost 3 bases, and 9 bases lay between the germline ends.

This chain links TRBV25-1 with TRBJ1-1; D gene ambiguous. The CDR3 extends over 11 amino acids. Trimming removed 8 bases at V and 8 bases at J, with 12 bases between. The germline gives CDR1 MGHDK, CDR2 SYGVNS. The CDR3 DNA reads TGTGCCAGCCACACGCGGGGAGAAGCTTTCTTT. Its translation: CASHTRGEAFF.

This clonotype came up many times. The chain combines TRBV12-3 or TRBV12-4 with TRBJ2-3; D ambiguous. The CDR3 totals 13 residues. V shed 6 bases and J shed 1 base, with 8 bases lying between them. The CDR3 sequence: CASSQDRTDTQYF. Here the CDR3 DNA reads TGTGCCAGCAGCCAGGACCGCACAGATACGCAGTATTTT.

This clonotype was counted ten times or more. The chain links TRBV28 to TRBJ2-5, with a weak D call TRBD2 (5 bases). V was pared by 4 bases and J by 7 bases, with 19 bases between. This CDR3 has 15 residues. Germline V gene sequence: CDR1 MDHEN, CDR2 SYDVKM. The CDR3 DNA reads as TGTGCCAGCAGTTCCTGGACTTATTCTAAAGGGACCCAGTACTTC. Its protein is CASSSWTYSKGTQYF.

Worth noting for this clonotype: A read error may explain this, as a much larger clone is one base away. The missing conserved phenylalanine or tryptophan at the end of this CDR3 makes a read error likely. The chain has TRBV5-1 and TRBJ2-3; 9 nucleotides align to TRBD1. Germline V CDR1 and CDR2: SGHRS, YFSETQ. The CDR3 contains 17 residues. V lost 4 bases, J lost 6 bases, and 15 bases stayed unmatched. In nucleotides, the CDR3 is TGCGCCAGCAGCAACCCCCTACAGGGGGCCAGGATGGATACGCAGTATCTT. This codes for CASSNPLQGARMDTQYL.

This chain joins TRBV13 and TRBJ2-5; 13 nucleotides match TRBD2. Unmatched junction bases numbered 7, after V lost 5 bases and J lost 1 base. CDR1 and CDR2 (germline): PRHDT, FYEKMQ (reference sequence). The CDR3 is 17 amino acids. DNA of the CDR3: TGTGCCAGCAGCATTGGACTAGCGGGAGTTGGCCAAGAGACCCAGTACTTC. Translation: CASSIGLAGVGQETQYF.

This clonotype was found once. This may be a read error: a much more frequent sequence differs by one nucleotide. V is TRBV5-3 and J is TRBJ2-6; 8 bases map to TRBD1. TRBV5-3 is an ORF; its function is uncertain. The trim removed 8 bases at V and 2 bases at J, leaving 3 bases unmatched. The CDR3 is 14 residues long. CDR3 DNA: TGTGCCAGCAGCAGGGGGCCTGGGGCCAACGTCCTGACTTTC. Amino acid sequence: CASSRGPGANVLTF.

V gene TRBV13 combines with J gene TRBJ2-5, with 7 bases identical to TRBD1. V was pared by 5 bases and J by 0 bases, with 9 bases of the junction left unmatched. CDR1 PRHDT and CDR2 FYEKMQ come from the germline V gene (reference sequence). CDR3 length: 16 amino acids. Written as DNA, the CDR3 is TGTGCCAGCAGCACAGGGGCCCAATTGTACCAAGAGACCCAGTACTTC. Residues: CASSTGAQLYQETQYF.

This clonotype was counted only a few times. J is TRBJ1-3 and V is TRBV20-1, with 7 bases fitting TRBD1. The CDR3 has 15 amino acids. The germline V gene has CDR1 DFQATT and CDR2 SNEGSKA (reference sequence). V lost 5 bases, J lost 1 base, and 8 bases stayed unmatched. CDR3 protein: CSALRQGRSGNTIYF. The CDR3 DNA sequence: TGCAGTGCTCTCCGACAGGGTCGGTCTGGAAACACCATATATTTT.

The sample holds a few counts of this clonotype. This chain links TRBV5-6 with TRBJ2-3; no reliable D call. Germline-derived CDR1 and CDR2 are SGHDT and YYEEEE. The CDR3 covers 13 residues. The V end lost 4 bases, the J end lost 4 bases, and 10 bases lay between the germline ends. CDR3 region: CASSKDRPDTQYF. In DNA form, the CDR3 reads TGTGCCAGCAGCAAGGACCGACCAGATACGCAGTATTTT.

Ten or more counts support this clonotype. The chain couples TRBV7-9 to TRBJ2-7; D assignment may be TRBD1 or TRBD2 (6 bases each). The CDR3 is made up of 15 amino acids. Trimming shortened V by 5 bases and J by 2 bases, and 16 bases separated the two germline ends. Germline V gene lookup returns CDR1 SEHNR and CDR2 FQNEAQ (reference sequence). The CDR3 region is CASSPSATGTYEQYF. In DNA, the CDR3 is TGTGCCAGCAGCCCTAGCGCGACAGGCACCTACGAGCAGTACTTC.